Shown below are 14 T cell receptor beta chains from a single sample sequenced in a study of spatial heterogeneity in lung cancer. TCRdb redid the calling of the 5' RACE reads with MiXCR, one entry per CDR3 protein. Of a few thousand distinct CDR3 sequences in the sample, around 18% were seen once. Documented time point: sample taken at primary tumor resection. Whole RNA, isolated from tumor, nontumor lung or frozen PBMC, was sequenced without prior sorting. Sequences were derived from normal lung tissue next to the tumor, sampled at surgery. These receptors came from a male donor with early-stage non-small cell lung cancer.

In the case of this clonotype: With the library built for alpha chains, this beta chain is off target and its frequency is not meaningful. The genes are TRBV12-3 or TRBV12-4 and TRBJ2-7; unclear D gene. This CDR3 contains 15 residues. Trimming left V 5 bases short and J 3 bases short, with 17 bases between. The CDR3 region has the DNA TGTGCCAGCAGTCCGACTCGGAGTTACCGCTACGAGCAGTACTTC. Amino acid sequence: CASSPTRSYRYEQYF.

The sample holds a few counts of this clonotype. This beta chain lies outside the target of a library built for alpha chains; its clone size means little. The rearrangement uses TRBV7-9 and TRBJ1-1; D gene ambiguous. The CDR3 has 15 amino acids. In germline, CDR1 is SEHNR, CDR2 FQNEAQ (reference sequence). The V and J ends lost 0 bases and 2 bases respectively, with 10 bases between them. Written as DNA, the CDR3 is TGTGCCAGCAGCTTAGCATCAGGATTAAACACTGAAGCTTTCTTT. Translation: CASSLASGLNTEAFF.

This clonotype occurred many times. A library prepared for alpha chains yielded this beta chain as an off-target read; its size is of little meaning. The CDR3 bases are TGCGCCAGCAGCTTGCAGGGAGGACGCGTCACTGAAGCTTTCTTT. This gives the protein CASSLQGGRVTEAFF. V usage is TRBV5-1 and J usage is TRBJ1-1; D might be TRBD1 (5 bases). V lost 1 base, J lost 4 bases, and 14 bases lay in between. In germline, CDR1 is SGHRS, CDR2 YFSETQ. The CDR3 is 15 amino acids.

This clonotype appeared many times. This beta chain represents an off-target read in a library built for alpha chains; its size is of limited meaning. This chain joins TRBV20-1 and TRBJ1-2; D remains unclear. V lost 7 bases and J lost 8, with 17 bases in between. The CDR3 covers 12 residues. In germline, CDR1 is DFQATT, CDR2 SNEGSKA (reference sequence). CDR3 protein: CSVSRAGRGYTF. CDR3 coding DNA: TGCAGTGTCAGCCGCGCGGGTCGGGGCTACACCTTC.

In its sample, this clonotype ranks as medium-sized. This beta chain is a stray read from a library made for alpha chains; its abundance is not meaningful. The CDR3 spells CSASPSALDTGELFF. The CDR3 DNA is TGCAGTGCTAGTCCTTCGGCGCTAGACACCGGGGAGCTGTTTTTT. J is TRBJ2-2 and V is TRBV20-1; D remains unclear. V was trimmed by 3 bases and J by 3 bases, leaving 14 bases between them. The CDR3 spans 15 residues. The germline V gene encodes CDR1 DFQATT and CDR2 SNEGSKA (reference sequence).

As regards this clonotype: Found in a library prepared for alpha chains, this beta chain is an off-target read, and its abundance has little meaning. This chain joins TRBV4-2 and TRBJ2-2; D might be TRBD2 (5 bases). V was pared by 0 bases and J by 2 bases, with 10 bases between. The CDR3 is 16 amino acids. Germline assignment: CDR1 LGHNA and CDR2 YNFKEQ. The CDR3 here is CASSQDGLHNTGELFF. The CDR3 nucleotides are TGTGCCAGCAGCCAAGATGGACTCCACAACACCGGGGAGCTGTTTTTT.

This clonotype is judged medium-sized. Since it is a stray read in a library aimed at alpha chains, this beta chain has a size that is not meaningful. This CDR3 is CSAMGLARNEQYF. CDR3 bases: TGCAGTGCTATGGGACTAGCGAGGAACGAGCAGTACTTC. The V gene is TRBV20-1, the J gene TRBJ2-7, with 10 bases matching TRBD2. The CDR3 length is 13 residues. V shed 4 bases and J 5 bases; nucleotides not matched to a gene: 5. The V gene's germline CDR1 is DFQATT and CDR2 SNEGSKA (reference sequence).

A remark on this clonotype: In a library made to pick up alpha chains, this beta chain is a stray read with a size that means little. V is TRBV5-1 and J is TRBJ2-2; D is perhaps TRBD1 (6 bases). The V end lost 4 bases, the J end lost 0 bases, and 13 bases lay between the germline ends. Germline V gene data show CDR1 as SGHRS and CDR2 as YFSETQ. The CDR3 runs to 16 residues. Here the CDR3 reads CASSQAPGANTGELFF. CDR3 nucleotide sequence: TGCGCCAGCAGCCAAGCCCCAGGGGCGAACACCGGGGAGCTGTTTTTT.

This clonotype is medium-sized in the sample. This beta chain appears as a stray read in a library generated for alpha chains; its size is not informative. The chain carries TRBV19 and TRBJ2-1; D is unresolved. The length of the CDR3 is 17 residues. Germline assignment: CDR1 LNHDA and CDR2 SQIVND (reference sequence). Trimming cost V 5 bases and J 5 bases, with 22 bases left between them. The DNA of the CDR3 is TGTGCCAGTAGTCCATATCGGATTGACGTGCTGGACAATGAGCAGTTCTTC. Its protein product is CASSPYRIDVLDNEQFF.

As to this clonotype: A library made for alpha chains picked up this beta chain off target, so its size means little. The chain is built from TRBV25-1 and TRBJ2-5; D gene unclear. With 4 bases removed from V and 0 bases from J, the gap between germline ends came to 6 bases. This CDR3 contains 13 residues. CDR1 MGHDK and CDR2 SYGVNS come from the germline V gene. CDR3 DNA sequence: TGTGCCAGCAGTGGTTTGAACCAAGAGACCCAGTACTTC. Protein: CASSGLNQETQYF.

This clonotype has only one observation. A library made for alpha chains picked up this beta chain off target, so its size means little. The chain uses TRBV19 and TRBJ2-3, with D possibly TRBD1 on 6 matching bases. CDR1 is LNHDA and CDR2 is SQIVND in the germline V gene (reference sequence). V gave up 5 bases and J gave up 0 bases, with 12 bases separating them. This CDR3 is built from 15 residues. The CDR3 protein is CASSRVQGSTDTQYF. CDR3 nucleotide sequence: TGTGCCAGTAGTCGGGTACAGGGAAGCACAGATACGCAGTATTTT.

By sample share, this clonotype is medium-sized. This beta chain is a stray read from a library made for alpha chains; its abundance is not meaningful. Here the CDR3 DNA reads TGTGCCAGCAGTTCCCGGCGGGGGGACACTGAAGCTTTCTTT. Residues: CASSSRRGDTEAFF. This chain connects TRBV6-1 to TRBJ1-1, with a possible D match to TRBD1 (5 bases). V lost 5 bases and J lost 3, with 13 bases in between. Germline V gene lookup returns CDR1 MNHNS and CDR2 SASEGT. The CDR3 runs to 14 residues.

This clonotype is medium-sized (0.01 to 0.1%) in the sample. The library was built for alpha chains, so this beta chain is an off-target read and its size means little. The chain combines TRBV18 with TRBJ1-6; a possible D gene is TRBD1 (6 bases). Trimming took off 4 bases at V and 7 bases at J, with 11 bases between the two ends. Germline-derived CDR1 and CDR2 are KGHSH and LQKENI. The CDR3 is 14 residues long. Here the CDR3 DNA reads TGTGCCAGCTCACGGGGGACACTGAATTCACCCCTCCACTTT. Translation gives CASSRGTLNSPLHF.

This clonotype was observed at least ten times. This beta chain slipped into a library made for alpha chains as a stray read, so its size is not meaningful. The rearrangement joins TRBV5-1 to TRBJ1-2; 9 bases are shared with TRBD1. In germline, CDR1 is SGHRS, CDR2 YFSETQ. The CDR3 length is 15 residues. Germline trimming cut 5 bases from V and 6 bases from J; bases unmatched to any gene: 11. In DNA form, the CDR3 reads TGCGCCAGCAGATCCCCGGGACAGGGCGTCGATGGCTACACCTTC. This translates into CASRSPGQGVDGYTF.